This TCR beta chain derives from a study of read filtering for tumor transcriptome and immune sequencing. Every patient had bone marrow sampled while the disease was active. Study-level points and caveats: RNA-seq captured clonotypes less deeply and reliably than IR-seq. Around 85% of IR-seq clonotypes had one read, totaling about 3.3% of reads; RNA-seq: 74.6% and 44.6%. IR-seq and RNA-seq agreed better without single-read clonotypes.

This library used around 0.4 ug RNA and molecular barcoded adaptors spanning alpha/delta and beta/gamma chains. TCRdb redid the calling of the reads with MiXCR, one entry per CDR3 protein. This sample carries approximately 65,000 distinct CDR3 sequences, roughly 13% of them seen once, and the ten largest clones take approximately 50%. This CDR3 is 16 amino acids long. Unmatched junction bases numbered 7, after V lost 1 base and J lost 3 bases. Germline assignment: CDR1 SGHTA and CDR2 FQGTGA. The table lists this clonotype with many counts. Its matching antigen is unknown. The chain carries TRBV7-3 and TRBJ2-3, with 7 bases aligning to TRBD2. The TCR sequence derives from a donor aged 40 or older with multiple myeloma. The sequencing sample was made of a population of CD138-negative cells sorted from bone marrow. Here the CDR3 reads CASSLIAGVGTDTQYF. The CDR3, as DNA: TGTGCCAGCAGCTTAATCGCGGGAGTAGGGACAGATACGCAGTATTTT. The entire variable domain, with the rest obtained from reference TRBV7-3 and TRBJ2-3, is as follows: GAGVSQTPSNKVTEKGKYVELRCDPISGHTALYWYRQSLGQGPEFLIYFQGTGAADDSGLPNDRFFAVRPEGSVSTLKIQRTERGDSAVYLCASSLIAGVGTDTQYFGPGTRLTVL.